This TCR beta chain stems from a study of T cell repertoires in cytomegalovirus infection. With regard to this clonotype: Its antigen remains unknown.

V shed 0 bases and J shed 0 bases, with 19 bases lying between them. The V gene's germline CDR1 is SGHNT and CDR2 YYREEE (reference sequence). The CDR3 runs to 18 residues. TCRdb re-derived calls from the reads in MiXCR, one entry per CDR3 protein. The data show fewer than 950,000 distinct CDR3 sequences, 32% seen once. The J gene is TRBJ2-7, the V gene TRBV5-4; D is perhaps TRBD1 (6 bases). The clonotype was recovered from a human donor in good health (CMV status not recorded). Some clones in this sample may be carry-over from other donors' samples. Sequencing used cultured CD8+ T cells from PBMCs, obtained from culture after CMV antigen stimulation. CDR3 sequence (DNA): TGTGCCAGCAGCTTGGGCCGGGATAAGGGACACAGCTCCTACGAGCAGTACTTC. Translated, it gives CASSLGRDKGHSSYEQYF. Based on the CDR3 plus reference TRBV5-4 and TRBJ2-7, the full variable domain is ETGVTQSPTHLIKTRGQQVTLRCSSQSGHNTVSWYQQALGQGPQFIFQYYREEENGRGNFPPRFSGLQFPNYSSELNVNALELDDSALYLCASSLGRDKGHSSYEQYFGPGTRLTVT.